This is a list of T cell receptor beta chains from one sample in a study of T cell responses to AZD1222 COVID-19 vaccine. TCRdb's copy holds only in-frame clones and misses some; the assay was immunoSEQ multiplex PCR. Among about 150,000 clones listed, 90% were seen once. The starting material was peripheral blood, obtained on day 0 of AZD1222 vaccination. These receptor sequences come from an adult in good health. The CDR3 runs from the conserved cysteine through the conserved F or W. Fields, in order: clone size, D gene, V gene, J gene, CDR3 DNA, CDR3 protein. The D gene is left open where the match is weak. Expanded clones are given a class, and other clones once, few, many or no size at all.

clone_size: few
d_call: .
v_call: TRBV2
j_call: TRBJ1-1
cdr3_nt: TGTGCCAGCAGTCCACCAGGAGGGACTGAAGCTTTCTTT
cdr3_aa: CASSPPGGTEAFF

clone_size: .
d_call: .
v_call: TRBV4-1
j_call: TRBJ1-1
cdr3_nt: TGCGCCAGCAGCCAAGATGTTTTGGAGACCACTGAAGCTTTCTTT
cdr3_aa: CASSQDVLETTEAFF

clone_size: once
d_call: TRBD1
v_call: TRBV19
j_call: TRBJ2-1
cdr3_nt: TGTGCCAGTAGGGGGACAGGCAATGAGCAGTTCTTC
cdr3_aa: CASRGTGNEQFF

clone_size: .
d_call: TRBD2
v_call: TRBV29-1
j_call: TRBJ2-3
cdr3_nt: TGCAGCGTAACTAGCGGGAGGGTAACAGATACGCAGTATTTT
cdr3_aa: CSVTSGRVTDTQYF

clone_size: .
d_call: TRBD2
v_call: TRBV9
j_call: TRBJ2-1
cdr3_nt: TGTGCCAGCAGCGTAGAGGGGGCGGTCGGGACTAGCGGAAACAATGAGCAGTTCTTC
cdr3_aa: CASSVEGAVGTSGNNEQFF

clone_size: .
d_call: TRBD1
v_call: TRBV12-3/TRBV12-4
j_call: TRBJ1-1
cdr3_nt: TGTGCCAGCAGTTCGGGACAGGAACTCTTCTTT
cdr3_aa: CASSSGQELFF

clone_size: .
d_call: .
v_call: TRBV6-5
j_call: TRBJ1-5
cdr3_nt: TGTGCCAGCAAGGGCGTCCCTAGCAATCAGCCCCAGCATTTT
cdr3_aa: CASKGVPSNQPQHF

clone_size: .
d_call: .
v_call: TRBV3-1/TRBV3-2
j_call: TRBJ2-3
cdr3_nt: TGTGCCAGCAGCCGTTACGGGAGCACAGATACGCAGTATTTT
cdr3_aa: CASSRYGSTDTQYF

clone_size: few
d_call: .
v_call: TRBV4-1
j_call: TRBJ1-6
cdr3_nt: TGCGCCAGCAGCTACCCGGTAAGGATCTATAATTCACCCCTCCACTTT
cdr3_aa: CASSYPVRIYNSPLHF

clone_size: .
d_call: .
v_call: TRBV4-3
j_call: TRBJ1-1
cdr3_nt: TGCGCCAGCAGCCAAGACGCAGGGAGAGGAACTGAAGCTTTCTTT
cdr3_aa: CASSQDAGRGTEAFF

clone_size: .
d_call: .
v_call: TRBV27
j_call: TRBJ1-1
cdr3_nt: TGTGCCAGCAGTTTAACCTGGGTGGGGGACACTGAAGCTTTCTTT
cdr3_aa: CASSLTWVGDTEAFF

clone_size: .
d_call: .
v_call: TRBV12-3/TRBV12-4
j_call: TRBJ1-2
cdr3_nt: TGTGCCAGCAGTTTAGCCAGAAACTATGGCTACACCTTC
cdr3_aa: CASSLARNYGYTF

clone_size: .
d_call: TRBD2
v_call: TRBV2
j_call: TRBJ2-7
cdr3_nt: TGTGCCAGCAGTGTAAAGGGACTAGCGGTTAGGTGGGAGCAGTACTTC
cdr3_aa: CASSVKGLAVRWEQYF

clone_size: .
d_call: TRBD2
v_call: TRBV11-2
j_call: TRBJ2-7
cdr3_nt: TGTGCCAGCAGCTTATTCCCCCTCGCGGGAGACTACGAGCAGTACTTC
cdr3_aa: CASSLFPLAGDYEQYF

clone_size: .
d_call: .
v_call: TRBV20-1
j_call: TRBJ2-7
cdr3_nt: TGCAGTGCTAGTAAGGGCTACGAGCAGTACTTC
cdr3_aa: CSASKGYEQYF

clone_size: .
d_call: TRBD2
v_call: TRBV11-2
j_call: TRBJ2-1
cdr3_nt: TGTGCCAGCAGCGCTAGTGGACTAGCGGGAGGAGCGCAGTTCTTC
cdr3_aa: CASSASGLAGGAQFF

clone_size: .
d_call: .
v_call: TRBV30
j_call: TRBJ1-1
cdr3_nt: TGTGCCTGGAGTGTACTTCGCGGGGGTTTCATGAACACTGAAGCTTTCTTT
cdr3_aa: CAWSVLRGGFMNTEAFF

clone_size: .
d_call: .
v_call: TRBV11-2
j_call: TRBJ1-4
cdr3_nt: TGTGCCAGCAGCTTAGATTATAGGGGCTTTAATGAAAAACTGTTTTTT
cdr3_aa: CASSLDYRGFNEKLFF

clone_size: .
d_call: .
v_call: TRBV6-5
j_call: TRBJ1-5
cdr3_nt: TGTGCCAGCAGCCTCGTGGGGGAAAATCAGCCCCAGCATTTT
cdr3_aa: CASSLVGENQPQHF

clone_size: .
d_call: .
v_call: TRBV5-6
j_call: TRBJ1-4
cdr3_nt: TGTGCCAGCAGCTCGCAGGGGAAGAACAATGAAAAACTGTTTTTT
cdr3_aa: CASSSQGKNNEKLFF

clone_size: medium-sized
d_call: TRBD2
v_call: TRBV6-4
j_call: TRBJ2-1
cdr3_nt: TGTGCCAGCAGTGACTCGACTAGCGGGAGCAATGAGCAGTTCTTC
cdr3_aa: CASSDSTSGSNEQFF

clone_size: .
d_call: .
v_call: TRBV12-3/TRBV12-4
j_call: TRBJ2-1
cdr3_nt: TGTGCCAGCAGTTTAGCGCTAGGTAATGAGCAGTTCTTC
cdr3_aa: CASSLALGNEQFF

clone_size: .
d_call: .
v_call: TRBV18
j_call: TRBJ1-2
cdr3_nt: TGTGCCAGCTCACCCGATGGGAACTATGGCTACACCTTC
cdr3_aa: CASSPDGNYGYTF

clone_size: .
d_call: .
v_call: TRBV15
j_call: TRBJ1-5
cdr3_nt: TGTGCCACCAGCAGAGATGGGACGAATAGCAATCAGCCCCAGCATTTT
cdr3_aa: CATSRDGTNSNQPQHF

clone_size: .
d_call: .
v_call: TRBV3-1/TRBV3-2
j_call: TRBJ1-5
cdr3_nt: TGTGCCAGCAGCCAAGCCCGGGACATGGGCAATCAGCCCCAGCATTTT
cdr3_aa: CASSQARDMGNQPQHF

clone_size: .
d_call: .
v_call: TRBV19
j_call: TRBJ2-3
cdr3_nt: TGTGCCAGTAGTATAGGGCCTAGCCCTTCTGTTGGAGATACGCAGTATTTT
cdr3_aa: CASSIGPSPSVGDTQYF

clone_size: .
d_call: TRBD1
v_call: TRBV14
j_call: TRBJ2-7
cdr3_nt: TGTGCCAGCAGCCAGAACAGGGGGCGCTACGTATTC
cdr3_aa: CASSQNRGRYVF

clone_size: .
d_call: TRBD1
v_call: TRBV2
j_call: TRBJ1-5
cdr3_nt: TGTGCCAGCAATTCAGGGGGCGGTCAGCCCCAGCATTTT
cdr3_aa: CASNSGGGQPQHF

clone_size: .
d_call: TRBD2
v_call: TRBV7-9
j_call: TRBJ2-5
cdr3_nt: TGTGCCAGCAGGGCTGCGGGGGGCGGTGAGACCCAGTACTTC
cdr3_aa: CASRAAGGGETQYF

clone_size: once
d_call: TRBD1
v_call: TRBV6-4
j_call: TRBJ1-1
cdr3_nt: TGTGCCAGCAGGAAAGACAGGGCTTGGAACACTGAAGCTTTCTTT
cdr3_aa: CASRKDRAWNTEAFF

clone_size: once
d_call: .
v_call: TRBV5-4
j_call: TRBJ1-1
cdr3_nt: TGTGCCAGCAGCCCGGACAGCCAGAACACTGAAGCTTTCTTT
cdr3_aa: CASSPDSQNTEAFF

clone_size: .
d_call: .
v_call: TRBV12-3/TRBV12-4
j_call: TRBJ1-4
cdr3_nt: TGTGCCAGCAGTTTCGCGGCCCCTGAAAAACTGTTTTTT
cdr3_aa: CASSFAAPEKLFF

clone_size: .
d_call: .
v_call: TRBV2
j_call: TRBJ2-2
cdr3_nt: TGTGCCAGCAGTGGGCCTAGCGAGAACACCGGGGAGCTGTTTTTT
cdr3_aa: CASSGPSENTGELFF

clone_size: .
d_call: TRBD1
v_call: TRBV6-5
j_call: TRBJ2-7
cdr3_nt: TGTGCCAGCAGGAACCGACAGGGTTCCTACGAGCAGTACTTC
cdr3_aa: CASRNRQGSYEQYF

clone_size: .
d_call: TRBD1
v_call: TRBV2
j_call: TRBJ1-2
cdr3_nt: TGTGCCAGCAGTGATCCTACGGACAGGATGGTCTATGGCTACACCTTC
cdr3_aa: CASSDPTDRMVYGYTF

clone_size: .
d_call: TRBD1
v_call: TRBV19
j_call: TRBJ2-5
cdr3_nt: TGTGCCAGTAGTGATGAATGGGGGCCCGGGACAGGGTCCCAAGAGACCCAGTACTTC
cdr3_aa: CASSDEWGPGTGSQETQYF

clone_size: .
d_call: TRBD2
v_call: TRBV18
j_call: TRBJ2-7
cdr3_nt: TGTGCCAGCTCACCGGGGCGGGAGCCCTACGAGCAGTACTTC
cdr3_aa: CASSPGREPYEQYF

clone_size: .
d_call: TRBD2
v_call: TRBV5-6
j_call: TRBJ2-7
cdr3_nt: TGTGCCAGCAGCAAGGGACTAGCGGGAGTTTCTAGCTCCTACGAGCAGTACTTC
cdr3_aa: CASSKGLAGVSSSYEQYF

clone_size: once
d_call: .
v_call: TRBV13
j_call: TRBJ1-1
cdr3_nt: TGTGCCAGCAGCTTAGGTTCCCAGACTGAAGCTTTCTTT
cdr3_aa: CASSLGSQTEAFF

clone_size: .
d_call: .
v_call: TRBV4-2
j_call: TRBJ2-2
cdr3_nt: TGTGCCAGCAGCCCTAAGGGCAAAGGGGGTATAGACACCGGGGAGCTGTTTTTT
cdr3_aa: CASSPKGKGGIDTGELFF

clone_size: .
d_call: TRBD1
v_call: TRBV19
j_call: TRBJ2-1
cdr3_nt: TGTGCCAGTAGTATAGGGACAGGGGCAGGATACAATGAGCAGTTCTTC
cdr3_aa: CASSIGTGAGYNEQFF

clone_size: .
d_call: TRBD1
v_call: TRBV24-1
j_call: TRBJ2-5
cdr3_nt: TGTGCCACCAGTGAGGGACAGGGGGTTCCAGAGACCCAGTACTTC
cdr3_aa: CATSEGQGVPETQYF

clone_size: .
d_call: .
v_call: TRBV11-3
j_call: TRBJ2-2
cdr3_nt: TGTGCCAGCAGCTTCGGGGCGTCGAACACCGGGGAGCTGTTTTTT
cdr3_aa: CASSFGASNTGELFF

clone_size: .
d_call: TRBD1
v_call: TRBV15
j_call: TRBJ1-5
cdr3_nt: TGTGCCACCGGGACAGGGGGCTTCAATCAGCCCCAGCATTTT
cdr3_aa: CATGTGGFNQPQHF

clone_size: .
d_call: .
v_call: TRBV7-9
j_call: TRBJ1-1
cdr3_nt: TGTGCCAGCAGCTTTCGTACGCCAGAAGAAGCTTTCTTT
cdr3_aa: CASSFRTPEEAFF

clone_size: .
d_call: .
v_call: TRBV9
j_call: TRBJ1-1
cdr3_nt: TGTGCCAGCAGCGTATCAGGGGTAGGCACTGAAGCTTTCTTT
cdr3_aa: CASSVSGVGTEAFF

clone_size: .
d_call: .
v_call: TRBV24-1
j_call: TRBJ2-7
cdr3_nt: TGTGCCACCAGTGATTTGTGGAGGCGTCCTACCTACGAGCAGTACTTC
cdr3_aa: CATSDLWRRPTYEQYF

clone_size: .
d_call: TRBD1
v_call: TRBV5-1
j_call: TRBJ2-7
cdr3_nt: TGCGCCAGCAGCGATGGACAGGGCAAAATCCACTACGAGCAGTACTTC
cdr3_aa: CASSDGQGKIHYEQYF

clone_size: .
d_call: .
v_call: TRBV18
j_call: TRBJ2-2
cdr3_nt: TGTGCCAGCTCACCATCCCTCCTGAACACCGGGGAGCTGTTTTTT
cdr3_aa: CASSPSLLNTGELFF

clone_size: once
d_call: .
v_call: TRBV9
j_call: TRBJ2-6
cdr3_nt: TGTGCCAGCAGCGTAGTTCCGTCAGACCGCTCTGGGGCCAACGTCCTGACTTTC
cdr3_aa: CASSVVPSDRSGANVLTF

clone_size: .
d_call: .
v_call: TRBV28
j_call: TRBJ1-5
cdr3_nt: TGTGCCAGCAGTTCTTGGGGGGCGAGCAATCAGCCCCAGCATTTT
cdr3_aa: CASSSWGASNQPQHF

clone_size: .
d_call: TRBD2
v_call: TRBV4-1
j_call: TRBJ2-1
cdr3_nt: TGCGCCAGCAGCCAAGATCGCGGACTAGGAAGTAATGAGCAGTTCTTC
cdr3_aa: CASSQDRGLGSNEQFF

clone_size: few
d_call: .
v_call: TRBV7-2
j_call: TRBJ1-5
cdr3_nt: TGTGCCAGCAGCTTCAACGGGGGTCAGCCCCAGCATTTT
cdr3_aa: CASSFNGGQPQHF

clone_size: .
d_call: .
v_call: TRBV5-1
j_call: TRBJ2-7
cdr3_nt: TGCGCCAGCAGCTTGGACAGGGTCTCCTACGAGCAGTACTTC
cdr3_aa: CASSLDRVSYEQYF